Listed below are T cell receptor beta chains from one sample, sequenced in a study of blood T cell repertoires in COVID-19. TCRdb keeps only in-frame clones here, not all; method: immunoSEQ multiplex PCR. Here the sample spans about 220,000 clones, roughly 80% being singletons. The specimen was peripheral blood. The receptors shown here come from a woman aged 60 to 75 with acute or convalescent COVID-19. Each CDR3 is given with its conserved first and last residue. Each record gives: clone size, V gene, J gene, D gene, CDR3 DNA, CDR3 protein. The D gene is left open where the match is weak. Size is omitted from some rows. Given values are once, few, many or a class for expanded clones.

abundance: -
v_gene: TRBV30
j_gene: TRBJ1-1
d_gene: -
CDR3nt: TGTGCCTGGAGTGTACGTCCGAGGGTAGCTTTCTTT
CDR3aa: CAWSVRPRVAFF

abundance: -
v_gene: TRBV2
j_gene: TRBJ1-2
d_gene: TRBD1
CDR3nt: TGTGCCAGCAGTGGGACAGGGCACGGCTACACCTTC
CDR3aa: CASSGTGHGYTF

abundance: -
v_gene: TRBV6-1
j_gene: TRBJ1-5
d_gene: TRBD1
CDR3nt: TGTGCCAGCACCGACAGGGATTATCAGCCCCAGCATTTT
CDR3aa: CASTDRDYQPQHF

abundance: -
v_gene: TRBV29-1
j_gene: TRBJ1-2
d_gene: -
CDR3nt: TGCAGCGTTGAGAATCGGGGACACAACCGAACCCCTTCTGGCTACACCTTC
CDR3aa: CSVENRGHNRTPSGYTF

abundance: once
v_gene: TRBV4-1
j_gene: TRBJ1-3
d_gene: -
CDR3nt: TGCGCCAGCAGCCAAGTCGAGGCCGGATCCTCTGGAAACACCATATATTTT
CDR3aa: CASSQVEAGSSGNTIYF

abundance: few
v_gene: TRBV6-5
j_gene: TRBJ1-2
d_gene: -
CDR3nt: TGTGCCAGCAGTACACCCACAGGGGGCTACACCTTC
CDR3aa: CASSTPTGGYTF

abundance: -
v_gene: TRBV7-9
j_gene: TRBJ1-2
d_gene: -
CDR3nt: TGTGCCAGCAGCCAACCCTTCGAAGGGGACTATGGCTACACCTTC
CDR3aa: CASSQPFEGDYGYTF

abundance: few
v_gene: TRBV6-1
j_gene: TRBJ2-7
d_gene: -
CDR3nt: TGTGCCAGCAGTGAATTGTGGCAATACGAGCAGTACTTC
CDR3aa: CASSELWQYEQYF

abundance: -
v_gene: TRBV6-5
j_gene: TRBJ1-1
d_gene: -
CDR3nt: TGTGCCGCACAGGGTCGTATGAACACTGAAGCTTTCTTT
CDR3aa: CAAQGRMNTEAFF

abundance: -
v_gene: TRBV2
j_gene: TRBJ2-7
d_gene: -
CDR3nt: TGTGCCAGCCTAACTGGGGGCGGCGAGCAGTACTTC
CDR3aa: CASLTGGGEQYF

abundance: -
v_gene: TRBV13
j_gene: TRBJ1-3
d_gene: -
CDR3nt: TGTGCCAGCAGCTTAGTGGGACATGGAAACACCATATATTTT
CDR3aa: CASSLVGHGNTIYF

abundance: once
v_gene: TRBV19
j_gene: TRBJ1-2
d_gene: TRBD1
CDR3nt: TGTGCCAGTAGTATCCCGTTGGGACAGGTCTATGGCTACACCTTC
CDR3aa: CASSIPLGQVYGYTF

abundance: -
v_gene: TRBV4-2
j_gene: TRBJ2-1
d_gene: -
CDR3nt: TGTGCCAGCAGCCTAACCGACAGGAGCTCCTACAATGAGCAGTTCTTC
CDR3aa: CASSLTDRSSYNEQFF

abundance: -
v_gene: TRBV7-8
j_gene: TRBJ1-2
d_gene: -
CDR3nt: TGTGCCAGCAGCTTAGAAAGGGGTACGGGCTACACCTTC
CDR3aa: CASSLERGTGYTF

abundance: -
v_gene: TRBV30
j_gene: TRBJ2-1
d_gene: -
CDR3nt: TGTGCCTGGGAAGGGGGGGCCCCTGAGCAGTTCTTC
CDR3aa: CAWEGGAPEQFF

abundance: -
v_gene: TRBV5-5
j_gene: TRBJ1-5
d_gene: TRBD1
CDR3nt: TGTGCCAGCAGCTTGGGGGCGACAGGGGGGAATCAGCCCCAGCATTTT
CDR3aa: CASSLGATGGNQPQHF

abundance: once
v_gene: TRBV5-4
j_gene: TRBJ2-3
d_gene: TRBD2
CDR3nt: TGTGCCAGCAGCTCGGGGCCCAACGGGGGGATCACAGATACGCAGTATTTT
CDR3aa: CASSSGPNGGITDTQYF

abundance: -
v_gene: TRBV28
j_gene: TRBJ1-2
d_gene: TRBD1
CDR3nt: TGTGCCAGCAGTTTTACACAGGGGACCTATGGCTACACCTTC
CDR3aa: CASSFTQGTYGYTF

abundance: -
v_gene: TRBV5-1
j_gene: TRBJ1-6
d_gene: TRBD1
CDR3nt: TGCGCCAGCAGCCCGGACAGGGGTAATTCACCCCTCCACTTT
CDR3aa: CASSPDRGNSPLHF

abundance: -
v_gene: TRBV5-6
j_gene: TRBJ1-1
d_gene: -
CDR3nt: TGTGCCAGCAGCCCGCTGGACACCACCCTGAACACTGAAGCTTTCTTT
CDR3aa: CASSPLDTTLNTEAFF

abundance: -
v_gene: TRBV7-8
j_gene: TRBJ2-7
d_gene: TRBD2
CDR3nt: TGTGCCAGCAGCTCCCTGGGGGGGGGACGGTACGAGCAGTACTTC
CDR3aa: CASSSLGGGRYEQYF

abundance: -
v_gene: TRBV28
j_gene: TRBJ1-2
d_gene: TRBD1
CDR3nt: TGTGCCAGCGGGACAGGTGGCAGGAGCTACACCTTC
CDR3aa: CASGTGGRSYTF

abundance: -
v_gene: TRBV3-1/TRBV3-2
j_gene: TRBJ2-7
d_gene: -
CDR3nt: TGTGCCAGCAGCCAAGTGAGCGAGCAGTACTTC
CDR3aa: CASSQVSEQYF

abundance: -
v_gene: TRBV30
j_gene: TRBJ1-1
d_gene: -
CDR3nt: TGTGCCTGGAGTCCGACCGGGACCGCCAGGGGTGAAGCTTTCTTT
CDR3aa: CAWSPTGTARGEAFF

abundance: -
v_gene: TRBV28
j_gene: TRBJ1-5
d_gene: -
CDR3nt: TGTGCCAGCAACCAACCTGGTCGGAGCAATCAGCCCCAGCATTTT
CDR3aa: CASNQPGRSNQPQHF

abundance: -
v_gene: TRBV7-8
j_gene: TRBJ2-5
d_gene: TRBD2
CDR3nt: TGTGCCAGCAGCTTACGGCTAGCGGGGGTGAAACAAGAGACCCAGTACTTC
CDR3aa: CASSLRLAGVKQETQYF

abundance: -
v_gene: TRBV7-2
j_gene: TRBJ1-3
d_gene: TRBD1
CDR3nt: TGTGCCAGCAGCCCCGGGACAGGCCTCTCTGGAAACACCATATATTTT
CDR3aa: CASSPGTGLSGNTIYF

abundance: -
v_gene: TRBV5-1
j_gene: TRBJ2-1
d_gene: -
CDR3nt: TGCGCCAGCAGCTTGATTTCCCCCCCGGGTGAGCAGTTCTTC
CDR3aa: CASSLISPPGEQFF

abundance: once
v_gene: TRBV6-6
j_gene: TRBJ1-2
d_gene: -
CDR3nt: TGTGCCAGCACGCCGGGCTATGGCTACACCTTC
CDR3aa: CASTPGYGYTF

abundance: -
v_gene: TRBV11-2
j_gene: TRBJ2-1
d_gene: -
CDR3nt: TGTGCCAGCAGCCCAGGGGCCGCTGAGCAGTTCTTC
CDR3aa: CASSPGAAEQFF

abundance: -
v_gene: TRBV6-6
j_gene: TRBJ2-1
d_gene: TRBD2
CDR3nt: TGTGCCAGTTCCTTAGCGGGGTATTACAATGAGCAGTTCTTC
CDR3aa: CASSLAGYYNEQFF

abundance: few
v_gene: TRBV7-6
j_gene: TRBJ1-6
d_gene: -
CDR3nt: TGTGCCAGCAGCTTAGAGTCGGGAGTGAATTCACCCCTCCACTTT
CDR3aa: CASSLESGVNSPLHF

abundance: many
v_gene: TRBV2
j_gene: TRBJ2-1
d_gene: TRBD2
CDR3nt: TGTGCCAGCAGAACCGGGACTAGCAGCAACAATGAGCAGTTCTTC
CDR3aa: CASRTGTSSNNEQFF

abundance: -
v_gene: TRBV6-1
j_gene: TRBJ1-2
d_gene: -
CDR3nt: TGTGCCAGCAGTGAAGGACCACGACAGCTGAACTATGGCTACACCTTC
CDR3aa: CASSEGPRQLNYGYTF

abundance: -
v_gene: TRBV6-5
j_gene: TRBJ1-6
d_gene: TRBD1
CDR3nt: TGTGCCACTGGCCGGGACAGGTATAATTCACCCCTCCACTTT
CDR3aa: CATGRDRYNSPLHF

abundance: -
v_gene: TRBV20-1
j_gene: TRBJ2-1
d_gene: -
CDR3nt: TGCAGTGCTCGGTACAATGAGCAGTTCTTC
CDR3aa: CSARYNEQFF

abundance: -
v_gene: TRBV29-1
j_gene: TRBJ1-1
d_gene: TRBD1
CDR3nt: TGCAGCGTTGAACACAGGGGACAGGACACTGAAGCTTTCTTT
CDR3aa: CSVEHRGQDTEAFF

abundance: -
v_gene: TRBV29-1
j_gene: TRBJ1-1
d_gene: -
CDR3nt: TGCAGCGTTGATGCTGTTGGTGGCATTAAAAACACTGAAGCTTTCTTT
CDR3aa: CSVDAVGGIKNTEAFF

abundance: -
v_gene: TRBV18
j_gene: TRBJ2-2
d_gene: -
CDR3nt: TGTGCCAGCTCACCCCTGAACACCGGGGAGCTGTTTTTT
CDR3aa: CASSPLNTGELFF

abundance: -
v_gene: TRBV13
j_gene: TRBJ2-5
d_gene: -
CDR3nt: TGTGCCAGCAGCTTAGTTAGGGGCGTCCAAGAGACCCAGTACTTC
CDR3aa: CASSLVRGVQETQYF

abundance: once
v_gene: TRBV19
j_gene: TRBJ1-5
d_gene: -
CDR3nt: TGTGCCAGTAGAGGACAGTCCCCTTATTCCAATCAGCCCCAGCATTTT
CDR3aa: CASRGQSPYSNQPQHF

abundance: -
v_gene: TRBV7-2
j_gene: TRBJ2-3
d_gene: -
CDR3nt: TGTGCCAGCAGCTTAGCGGCTAGCCCCACAGATACGCAGTATTTT
CDR3aa: CASSLAASPTDTQYF

abundance: -
v_gene: TRBV6-2/TRBV6-3
j_gene: TRBJ2-1
d_gene: -
CDR3nt: TGTGCCAGCAGTAAGAGCTCCTACAATGAGCAGTTCTTC
CDR3aa: CASSKSSYNEQFF

abundance: -
v_gene: TRBV28
j_gene: TRBJ1-1
d_gene: -
CDR3nt: TGTGCCAGCAGCCCCGCGGCGGGCAACCCATGGAACACTGAAGCTTTCTTT
CDR3aa: CASSPAAGNPWNTEAFF